These 13 T cell receptor beta chains share one sample of origin, sequenced in a study of blood T cell repertoires in COVID-19. Measured with immunoSEQ multiplex PCR; TCRdb has only the in-frame clones, and not every one. Among 250,000 or so clones listed, roughly four fifths were seen once. The specimen was PBMCs or T cells enriched from blood (not recorded which). All receptors come from a man between 60 and 70 years old who had recovered from COVID-19.

The chain uses TRBV6-5 and TRBJ1-2; 9 bases map to TRBD1. V trimming: 6 bases; J trimming: 4 bases; junction bases outside the gene matches: 6. This CDR3 is built from 14 residues. Germline V CDR1 and CDR2: MNHEY, SVGAGI. The CDR3 DNA reads as TGTGCCAGCAGGGGGACAGGGTCTCCCTATGGCTACACCTTC. Translated, it gives CASRGTGSPYGYTF.

The rearrangement links TRBV19 to TRBJ1-1; 8 nucleotides match TRBD1. V lost 5 bases, J lost 3 bases, and 5 bases stayed unmatched. The CDR3 runs 14 residues. CDR1 and CDR2 (germline): LNHDA, SQIVND (reference sequence). The CDR3 loop is CASSSGTGDTEAFF. The CDR3 DNA reads as TGTGCCAGTAGTTCCGGGACAGGAGACACTGAAGCTTTCTTT.

The chain carries TRBV2 and TRBJ1-2; no reliable D call. V was shortened by 2 bases and J by 2 bases, with 9 bases between the two germline ends. CDR3 length: 14 amino acids. Germline assignment: CDR1 SNHLY and CDR2 FYNNEI. CDR3 DNA sequence: TGTGCCAGCAGTGAAATTGGTCAGAACTATGGCTACACCTTC. Translated: CASSEIGQNYGYTF. Based on the CDR3 plus reference TRBV2 and TRBJ1-2, the full variable domain is EPEVTQTPSHQVTQMGQEVILRCVPISNHLYFYWYRQILGQKVEFLVSFYNNEISEKSEIFDDQFSVERPDGSNFTLKIRSTKLEDSAMYFCASSEIGQNYGYTFGSGTRLTVV.

A single count supports this clone. The rearrangement uses TRBV24-1 and TRBJ1-2, with TRBD1 matching over 12 bases. Germline-derived CDR1 and CDR2 are KGHDR and SFDVKD. This CDR3 spans 13 amino acids. V shed 10 bases, J shed 8 bases, and the junction held 7 bases outside the gene matches. The CDR3 bases are TGTGCCACTAGTCCCGGGACAGGGGGCGGCTACACCTTC. Protein product: CATSPGTGGGYTF.

This clone was seen just once. The chain couples TRBV27 to TRBJ1-5; no reliable D call. Germline-derived CDR1 and CDR2 are MNHEY and SMNVEV (reference sequence). Trimming cost V 1 base and J 5 bases, with 6 bases left between them. The CDR3 loop spans 13 amino acids. The CDR3 spells CASSLFVDQPQHF. The CDR3 DNA sequence: TGTGCCAGCAGTTTATTCGTAGATCAGCCCCAGCATTTT.

The chain carries TRBV2 and TRBJ1-5; TRBD1 agrees at 7 bases. Per the germline V gene, CDR1 is SNHLY and CDR2 is FYNNEI. The CDR3 is made up of 16 amino acids. Losses at the gene ends were 1 base for V and 3 bases for J; bases not matched to a gene: 6. The CDR3 sequence is CASSEDRGNFNQPQHF. CDR3 nucleotide sequence: TGTGCCAGCAGTGAAGACAGGGGAAACTTCAATCAGCCCCAGCATTTT.

V is TRBV19 and J is TRBJ1-6; D perhaps matches TRBD1 (5 bases). Trimming cost V 3 bases and J 10 bases, with 16 bases left between them. Germline V gives CDR1 LNHDA, CDR2 SQIVND (reference sequence). CDR3 size: 15 residues. Written as DNA, the CDR3 is TGTGCCAGTAGTATCGAATCAGGGAAGAAATCACCCCTCCACTTT. Protein: CASSIESGKKSPLHF. Looking up the rest from reference TRBV19 and TRBJ1-6 gives the full variable domain: DGGITQSPKYLFRKEGQNVTLSCEQNLNHDAMYWYRQDPGQGLRLIYYSQIVNDFQKGDIAEGYSVSREKKESFPLTVTSAQKNPTAFYLCASSIESGKKSPLHFGNGTRLTVT.

The DNA for the CDR3 is TGTGCCAGCAGCCAACTGGCAGGACAGAGCAATCAGCCCCAGCATTTT. The encoded protein is CASSQLAGQSNQPQHF. V and J are TRBV4-2 and TRBJ1-5, with D perhaps TRBD1 (6 bases). This CDR3 contains 16 residues. Germline assignment: CDR1 LGHNA and CDR2 YNFKEQ. V was cut by 2 bases and J by 1 base, with 12 bases left in between.

This chain joins TRBV19 and TRBJ2-7; 10 bases match TRBD1. J was trimmed by 0 bases and V by 5 bases; bases with no gene match: 7. Germline V lookup: CDR1 LNHDA, CDR2 SQIVND (reference sequence). The CDR3 is 16 residues long. In DNA form, the CDR3 reads TGTGCCAGTAGTTCGTCGACAGGGGGCAACTCCTACGAGCAGTACTTC. It is translated as CASSSSTGGNSYEQYF. The full variable domain, with the rest looked up from reference TRBV19 and TRBJ2-7, is DGGITQSPKYLFRKEGQNVTLSCEQNLNHDAMYWYRQDPGQGLRLIYYSQIVNDFQKGDIAEGYSVSREKKESFPLTVTSAQKNPTAFYLCASSSSTGGNSYEQYFGPGTRLTVT.

This chain connects TRBV4-3 to TRBJ1-2, with D tentatively TRBD1 (6 bases). Per the germline V gene, CDR1 is LGHNA and CDR2 is YSLEER. This CDR3 contains 14 residues. V was cut by 7 bases and J by 4 bases, with 16 bases left in between. The CDR3 loop is CASTWALGAYGYTF. CDR3 DNA sequence: TGCGCCAGCACATGGGCCCTGGGGGCCTATGGCTACACCTTC.

V usage is TRBV6-5 and J usage is TRBJ2-3; no reliable D call. V lost 6 bases to trimming and J lost 0 bases, with 7 bases between them. The germline V gene encodes CDR1 MNHEY and CDR2 SVGAGI. This CDR3 is 13 amino acids long. The DNA for the CDR3 is TGTGCCAGCAGGGAGACCAGCACAGATACGCAGTATTTT. Its translation is CASRETSTDTQYF.

The CDR3 DNA is TGTGCCAGCAGCTTAGCGGGTAGCGGGGGGGCCATGAACATTCAGTACTTC. Protein sequence: CASSLAGSGGAMNIQYF. V and J are TRBV7-9 and TRBJ2-4; the match to TRBD2 covers 11 bases. This CDR3 has 17 amino acids. With V trimmed by 0 bases and J by 7 bases, 8 bases remained unmatched. Germline values: CDR1 SEHNR, CDR2 FQNEAQ (reference sequence).

The V call is TRBV18, the J call TRBJ1-5; tentatively, D is TRBD1 (6 bases). From germline, CDR1 is KGHSH and CDR2 LQKENI. The CDR3 consists of 15 residues. Trimming stripped 3 bases from V and 3 bases from J, with 12 bases between. The CDR3 loop reads CASSPPTGHNQPQHF. The CDR3 nucleotides read TGTGCCAGCTCACCCCCGACAGGCCACAATCAGCCCCAGCATTTT. The variable domain in full, completed from reference TRBV18 and TRBJ1-5, reads NAGVMQNPRHLVRRRGQEARLRCSPMKGHSHVYWYRQLPEEGLKFMVYLQKENIIDESGMPKERFSAEFPKEGPSILRIQQVVRGDSAAYFCASSPPTGHNQPQHFGDGTRLSIL.